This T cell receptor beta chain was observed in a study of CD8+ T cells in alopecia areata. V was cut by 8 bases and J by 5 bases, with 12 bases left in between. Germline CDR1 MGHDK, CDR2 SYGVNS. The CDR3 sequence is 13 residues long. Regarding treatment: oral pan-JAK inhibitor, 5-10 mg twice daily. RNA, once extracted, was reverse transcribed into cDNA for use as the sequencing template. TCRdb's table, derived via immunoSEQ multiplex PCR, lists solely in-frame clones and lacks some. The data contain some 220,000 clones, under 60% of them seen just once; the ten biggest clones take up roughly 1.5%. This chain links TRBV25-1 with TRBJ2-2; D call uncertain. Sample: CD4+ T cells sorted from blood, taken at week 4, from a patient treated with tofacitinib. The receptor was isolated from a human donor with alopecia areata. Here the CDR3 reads CASGQNPTGELFF. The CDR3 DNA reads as TGTGCCAGCGGGCAGAACCCTACCGGGGAGCTGTTTTTT. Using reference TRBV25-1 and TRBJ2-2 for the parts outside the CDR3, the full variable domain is EADIYQTPRYLVIGTGKKITLECSQTMGHDKMYWYQQDPGMELHLIHYSYGVNSTEKGDLSSESTVSRIRTEHFPLTLESARPSHTSQYLCASGQNPTGELFFGEGSRLTVL.